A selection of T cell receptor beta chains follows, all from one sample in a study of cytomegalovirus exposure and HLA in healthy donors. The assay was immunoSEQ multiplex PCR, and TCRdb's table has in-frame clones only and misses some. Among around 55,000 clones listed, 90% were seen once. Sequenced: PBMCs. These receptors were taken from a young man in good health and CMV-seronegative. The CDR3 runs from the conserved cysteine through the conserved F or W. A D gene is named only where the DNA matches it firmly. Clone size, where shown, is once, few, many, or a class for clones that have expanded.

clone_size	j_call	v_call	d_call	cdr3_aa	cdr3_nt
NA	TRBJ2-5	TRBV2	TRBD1	CASSWTGVQETQYF	TGTGCCAGCAGTTGGACAGGGGTCCAAGAGACCCAGTACTTC
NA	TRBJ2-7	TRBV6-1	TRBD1	CASSGGQGSYEQYF	TGTGCCAGCAGTGGGGGACAGGGGTCCTACGAGCAGTACTTC
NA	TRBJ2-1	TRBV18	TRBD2	CASSRIAGIQGNEQFF	TGTGCCAGCTCTCGAATAGCGGGGATTCAGGGCAATGAGCAGTTCTTC
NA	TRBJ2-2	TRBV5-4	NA	CASNDGGIGELFF	TGTGCCAGCAATGATGGAGGAATCGGGGAGCTGTTTTTT
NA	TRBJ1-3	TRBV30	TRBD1	CAWDNPNLTGGFGNTIYF	TGTGCCTGGGATAACCCGAACTTAACAGGGGGTTTTGGAAACACCATATATTTT
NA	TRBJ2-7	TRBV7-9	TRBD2	CASSLNGRVAGAYEQYF	TGTGCCAGCAGCTTAAACGGGCGGGTAGCGGGAGCCTACGAGCAGTACTTC
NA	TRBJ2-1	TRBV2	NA	CASSRLAGAYNEQFF	TGTGCCAGCAGCAGACTAGCAGGGGCCTACAATGAGCAGTTCTTC
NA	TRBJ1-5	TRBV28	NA	CASSPGGTEHSNQPQHF	TGTGCCAGCAGTCCGGGCGGGACGGAGCATAGCAATCAGCCCCAGCATTTT
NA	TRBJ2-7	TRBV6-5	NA	CATRQGGSYEQYF	TGTGCCACCCGACAGGGAGGCTCCTACGAGCAGTACTTC
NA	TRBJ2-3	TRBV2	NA	CASTLQGTRTDTQYF	TGTGCCAGCACCCTACAGGGAACCCGCACAGATACGCAGTATTTT
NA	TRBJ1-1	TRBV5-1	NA	CASSLVSGRSGLGAFF	TGCGCCAGCAGCTTGGTTTCAGGGCGCTCTGGCTTAGGAGCTTTCTTT
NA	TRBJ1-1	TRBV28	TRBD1	CASSLLGGQLAFF	TGTGCCAGCAGTTTATTAGGGGGCCAGTTAGCTTTCTTT
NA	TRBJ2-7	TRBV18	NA	CASSPSTESYEQYF	TGTGCCAGCTCACCCTCGACAGAGTCCTACGAGCAGTACTTC
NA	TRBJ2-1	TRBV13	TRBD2	CASSLVVSGRAHNEQFF	TGTGCCAGCAGCTTAGTCGTAAGCGGGAGGGCCCACAATGAGCAGTTCTTC
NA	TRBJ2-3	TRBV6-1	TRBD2	CASGVYREALTTQYF	TGTGCCAGCGGTGTTTACCGGGAGGCACTGACTACGCAGTATTTT
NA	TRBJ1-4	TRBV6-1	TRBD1	CASSEGAGQGDEKLFF	TGTGCCAGCAGTGAAGGAGCCGGACAGGGTGACGAAAAACTGTTTTTT
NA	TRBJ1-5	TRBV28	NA	CASSPGQFNSNQPQHF	TGTGCCAGCAGTCCAGGACAGTTCAATAGCAATCAGCCCCAGCATTTT
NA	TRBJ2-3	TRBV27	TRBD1	CASGRTDRGQRGYFTDTQYF	TGTGCCAGCGGCCGAACGGACAGGGGACAGAGGGGATATTTCACAGATACGCAGTATTTT
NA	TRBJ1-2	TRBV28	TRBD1	CASRSDRVEGYTF	TGTGCCAGCAGATCCGACAGGGTGGAAGGCTACACCTTC
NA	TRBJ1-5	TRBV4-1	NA	CASSQVAGASNQPQHF	TGCGCCAGCAGCCAAGTGGCAGGGGCTAGCAATCAGCCCCAGCATTTT
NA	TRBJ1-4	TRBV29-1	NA	CSVTHGAPTNEKLFF	TGCAGCGTTACTCACGGAGCCCCAACTAATGAAAAACTGTTTTTT
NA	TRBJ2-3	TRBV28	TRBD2	CASSSLIAGGQDTQYF	TGTGCCAGCAGTTCCTTAATCGCGGGGGGACAAGATACGCAGTATTTT
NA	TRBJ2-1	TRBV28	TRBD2	CASRFSLAGVSEQFF	TGTGCCAGCAGATTCTCTCTAGCGGGAGTAAGTGAGCAGTTCTTC
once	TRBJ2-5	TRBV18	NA	CASSPATVTKETQYF	TGTGCCAGCTCACCCGCGACAGTTACTAAAGAGACCCAGTACTTC
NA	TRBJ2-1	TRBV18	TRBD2	CASSPPSGSGYEQFF	TGTGCCAGCTCCCCCCCCAGCGGGAGTGGCTATGAGCAGTTCTTC
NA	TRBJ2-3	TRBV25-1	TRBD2	CASSELTSGSSTDTQYF	TGTGCCAGCAGTGAATTGACTAGCGGGTCTAGCACAGATACGCAGTATTTT
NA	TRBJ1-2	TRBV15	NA	CATSRASASYGYTF	TGTGCCACCAGCAGAGCATCCGCGAGCTATGGCTACACCTTC
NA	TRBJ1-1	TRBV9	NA	CASSPLGGGVATEAFF	TGTGCCAGCAGCCCACTCGGTGGGGGCGTTGCCACTGAAGCTTTCTTT
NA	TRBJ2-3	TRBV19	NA	CASSESGYTQYF	TGTGCCAGTAGTGAGTCGGGTTATACGCAGTATTTT
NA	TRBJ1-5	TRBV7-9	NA	CASSFLDQPQHF	TGTGCCAGCAGCTTCTTAGATCAGCCCCAGCATTTT
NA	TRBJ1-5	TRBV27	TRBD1	CASSSGDRGNQPQHF	TGTGCCAGCAGTTCCGGGGACAGGGGCAATCAGCCCCAGCATTTT
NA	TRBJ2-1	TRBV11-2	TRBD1	CASSLGGQYNEQFF	TGTGCCAGCAGCTTAGGGGGACAGTACAATGAGCAGTTCTTC
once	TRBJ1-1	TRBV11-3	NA	CASSLNQNTEAFF	TGTGCCAGCAGCTTAAATCAGAACACTGAAGCTTTCTTT
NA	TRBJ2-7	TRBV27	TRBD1	CASRGQVTYEQYF	TGTGCCAGCAGGGGACAGGTAACCTACGAGCAGTACTTC
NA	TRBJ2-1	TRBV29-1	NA	CSVVADSTNEQFF	TGCAGCGTTGTCGCAGACTCAACCAATGAGCAGTTCTTC
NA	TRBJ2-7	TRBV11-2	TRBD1	CASSRAGTGSAGPYEQYF	TGTGCCAGCAGCCGAGCCGGGACAGGTTCCGCGGGACCCTACGAGCAGTACTTC
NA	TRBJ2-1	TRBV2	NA	CASSARQGRYNEQFF	TGTGCCAGCAGTGCGCGGCAGGGGAGATACAATGAGCAGTTCTTC
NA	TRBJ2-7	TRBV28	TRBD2	CASSSSGITYEQYF	TGTGCCAGCAGTTCTAGCGGGATTACCTACGAGCAGTACTTC
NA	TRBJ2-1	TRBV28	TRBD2	CASSRTSGRAPRYNEQFF	TGTGCCAGCAGTAGGACTAGCGGGAGGGCCCCTAGGTACAATGAGCAGTTCTTC
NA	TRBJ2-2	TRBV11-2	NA	CASSLRYSNTGELFF	TGTGCCAGCAGCCTGCGCTACAGTAACACCGGGGAGCTGTTTTTT
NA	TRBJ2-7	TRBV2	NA	CASVPGPRFPYEQYF	TGTGCCAGCGTCCCTGGGCCCCGGTTTCCCTACGAGCAGTACTTC
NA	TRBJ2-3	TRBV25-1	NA	CASSEYRELDTQYF	TGTGCCAGCAGTGAATATCGGGAGTTAGATACGCAGTATTTT
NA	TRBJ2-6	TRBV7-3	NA	CASSLTVSGANVLTF	TGTGCCAGCAGCTTAACCGTATCTGGGGCCAACGTCCTGACTTTC
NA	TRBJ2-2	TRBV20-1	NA	CSAQRTGELFF	TGCAGTGCTCAGAGGACCGGGGAGCTGTTTTTT
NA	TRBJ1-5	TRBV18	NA	CASSPRGVPNQPQHF	TGTGCCAGCTCACCACGCGGGGTCCCCAATCAGCCCCAGCATTTT
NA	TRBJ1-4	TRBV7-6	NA	CASSPGGTNEKLFF	TGTGCCAGCAGCCCCGGGGGAACTAATGAAAAACTGTTTTTT
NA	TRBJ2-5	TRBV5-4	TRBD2	CASSSAGGDSWETQYF	TGTGCCAGCAGCTCCGCGGGGGGGGATAGCTGGGAGACCCAGTACTTC
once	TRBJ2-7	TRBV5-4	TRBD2	CASSLGVGTSDYEQYF	TGTGCCAGCAGCTTGGGCGTTGGGACTAGCGACTACGAGCAGTACTTC
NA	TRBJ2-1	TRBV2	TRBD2	CASSANQAGGPYEQFF	TGTGCCAGCAGCGCAAATCAGGCGGGAGGGCCCTATGAGCAGTTCTTC
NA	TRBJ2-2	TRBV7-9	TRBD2	CASSPSGRADTGELFF	TGTGCCAGCAGCCCTAGCGGGAGGGCCGACACCGGGGAGCTGTTTTTT
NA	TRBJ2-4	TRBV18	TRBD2	CASSPRPLAGGPAKNIQYF	TGTGCCAGCTCACCACGTCCCCTAGCGGGAGGGCCGGCCAAAAACATTCAGTACTTC